The rows below give T cell receptor beta chains drawn from one sample of a study of cytotoxic CD8 clonotypes in ibrutinib-treated CLL. Libraries were prepared by immunoSEQ multiplex PCR; TCRdb keeps only in-frame clonotypes and omits some of them. This sample carries some 130,000 clones, 80% to 90% of them seen once, and the ten largest clones take around 2%. The sequenced sample was PBMCs, obtained after 24 months of ibrutinib treatment. The source is a human donor with chronic lymphocytic leukemia. The CDR3 runs from the conserved cysteine through the conserved F or W. D genes are given only for firm matches. The size field is filled for only some rows; it gives once, few, many or a size class.

CDR3 DNA: TGCGCCAGCAGCCCTACAACCATTTCAGGTGGCTACACCTTC
CDR3 protein: CASSPTTISGGYTF
D gene: .
clone size: once
J gene: TRBJ1-2
V gene: TRBV4-1

CDR3 DNA: TGTGCCAGCATTGAATCAGGGGGGAGTGACACTGAAGCTTTCTTT
CDR3 protein: CASIESGGSDTEAFF
D gene: TRBD1
clone size: .
J gene: TRBJ1-1
V gene: TRBV7-9

CDR3 DNA: TGTGCCAGCAGACCCCAGGGACAGGTTGGTGAGACCCAGTACTTC
CDR3 protein: CASRPQGQVGETQYF
D gene: TRBD1
clone size: few
J gene: TRBJ2-5
V gene: TRBV6-1

CDR3 DNA: TGTGCCAGCAGCTTAAGCTACAATGAGCAGTTCTTC
CDR3 protein: CASSLSYNEQFF
D gene: .
clone size: .
J gene: TRBJ2-1
V gene: TRBV7-2

CDR3 DNA: TGTGCCAGCACAGCTAGCGGGAGAACAGATACGCAGTATTTT
CDR3 protein: CASTASGRTDTQYF
D gene: TRBD2
clone size: .
J gene: TRBJ2-3
V gene: TRBV2

CDR3 DNA: TGCGCCAGCAAAGGGACTAGCGGGGGGCACACAGATACGCAGTATTTT
CDR3 protein: CASKGTSGGHTDTQYF
D gene: TRBD2
clone size: .
J gene: TRBJ2-3
V gene: TRBV4-3

CDR3 DNA: TGTGCCAGCAGTCCGGGGACTCCCGGGGCGACCCAGTACTTC
CDR3 protein: CASSPGTPGATQYF
D gene: .
clone size: .
J gene: TRBJ2-5
V gene: TRBV28

CDR3 DNA: TGTGCCAGCGACCCGGGACAGGGCTATGGCTACACCTTC
CDR3 protein: CASDPGQGYGYTF
D gene: TRBD1
clone size: few
J gene: TRBJ1-2
V gene: TRBV7-2

CDR3 DNA: TGTGCCGGCGCCAGCGGGGCCACAGATACGCAGTATTTT
CDR3 protein: CAGASGATDTQYF
D gene: TRBD2
clone size: .
J gene: TRBJ2-3
V gene: TRBV19

CDR3 DNA: TGTGCCAGCAGCCCAGGGCTTAACTATGGCTACACCTTC
CDR3 protein: CASSPGLNYGYTF
D gene: .
clone size: few
J gene: TRBJ1-2
V gene: TRBV6-6

CDR3 DNA: TGTGCCAGCAGCTTGTTCGGTCAGGGGGCTGCCGGGGAGCTGTTTTTT
CDR3 protein: CASSLFGQGAAGELFF
D gene: TRBD1
clone size: few
J gene: TRBJ2-2
V gene: TRBV5-6

CDR3 DNA: TGTGCCAGCAGCTTAGAGGGTTTCGATGTGCAGTACTTC
CDR3 protein: CASSLEGFDVQYF
D gene: .
clone size: .
J gene: TRBJ2-7
V gene: TRBV7-8

CDR3 DNA: TGTGCCAGCAGGAAAATAGCGGGATCGTACGAGCAGTACTTC
CDR3 protein: CASRKIAGSYEQYF
D gene: TRBD2
clone size: .
J gene: TRBJ2-7
V gene: TRBV7-2

CDR3 DNA: TGTGCCAGCAGCCCAGGGGGACAGGGGACGAGCGAGCAGTACTTC
CDR3 protein: CASSPGGQGTSEQYF
D gene: TRBD1
clone size: .
J gene: TRBJ2-7
V gene: TRBV28

CDR3 DNA: TGTGCCACCCTAGGAGGAAATGACTATGGCTACACCTTC
CDR3 protein: CATLGGNDYGYTF
D gene: .
clone size: once
J gene: TRBJ1-2
V gene: TRBV28

CDR3 DNA: TGTGCCAGCTCTGTATCCGGACTAGCGGGATTCCCTGGCGATGAGCAGTTCTTC
CDR3 protein: CASSVSGLAGFPGDEQFF
D gene: TRBD2
clone size: .
J gene: TRBJ2-1
V gene: TRBV18

CDR3 DNA: TGTGCCAGTAATCGCGGGGGGAGCAATCAGCCCCAGCATTTT
CDR3 protein: CASNRGGSNQPQHF
D gene: .
clone size: .
J gene: TRBJ1-5
V gene: TRBV28

CDR3 DNA: TGTGCCGGTAAACCCCCGAACACCGGGGAGCTGTTTTTT
CDR3 protein: CAGKPPNTGELFF
D gene: .
clone size: .
J gene: TRBJ2-2
V gene: TRBV6-5

CDR3 DNA: TGTGCCAGCAGCCACGGTGGGACAGACTATAATCAGCCCCAGCATTTT
CDR3 protein: CASSHGGTDYNQPQHF
D gene: TRBD1
clone size: once
J gene: TRBJ1-5
V gene: TRBV14

CDR3 DNA: TGTGCCAGCTCAACAGGGCTGGAGGCTTTCTTT
CDR3 protein: CASSTGLEAFF
D gene: .
clone size: .
J gene: TRBJ1-1
V gene: TRBV18

CDR3 DNA: TGTGCCAGCGTCAAAAATTTGGGCCACGAGCAGTACTTC
CDR3 protein: CASVKNLGHEQYF
D gene: .
clone size: .
J gene: TRBJ2-7
V gene: TRBV28

CDR3 DNA: TGTGCCAGCTCACATAGACAGGGCCCCTACGAGCAGTACTTC
CDR3 protein: CASSHRQGPYEQYF
D gene: TRBD1
clone size: .
J gene: TRBJ2-7
V gene: TRBV18

CDR3 DNA: TGTGCCAGTAAGTCCCTAGCGGGAGGGCCGAAAGAGCAGTACTTC
CDR3 protein: CASKSLAGGPKEQYF
D gene: TRBD2
clone size: .
J gene: TRBJ2-7
V gene: TRBV19

CDR3 DNA: TGTGCCAGCAGCCTTGGGTTTTGGGCTAACTATGGCTACACCTTC
CDR3 protein: CASSLGFWANYGYTF
D gene: .
clone size: .
J gene: TRBJ1-2
V gene: TRBV28

CDR3 DNA: TGTGCCAGCAGCTCGAACAGCGGCTCCTATAATTCACCCCTCCACTTT
CDR3 protein: CASSSNSGSYNSPLHF
D gene: .
clone size: .
J gene: TRBJ1-6
V gene: TRBV7-9

CDR3 DNA: TGTGCCAGTAGTAAGGGACAGGCATACTACGAGCAGTACTTC
CDR3 protein: CASSKGQAYYEQYF
D gene: TRBD1
clone size: few
J gene: TRBJ2-7
V gene: TRBV19

CDR3 DNA: TGTGCCAGCAGCCAGAGCGGTCGTGAGCAGTTCTTC
CDR3 protein: CASSQSGREQFF
D gene: .
clone size: .
J gene: TRBJ2-1
V gene: TRBV5-4

CDR3 DNA: TGTGCCAGCAGCGCCCAGGGGGCGCGAGGGAACACTGAAGCTTTCTTT
CDR3 protein: CASSAQGARGNTEAFF
D gene: TRBD1
clone size: .
J gene: TRBJ1-1
V gene: TRBV9

CDR3 DNA: TGTGCCAGCAGTGGGGACACGGGGGCCCTCGTCTACGAGCAGTACTTC
CDR3 protein: CASSGDTGALVYEQYF
D gene: .
clone size: .
J gene: TRBJ2-7
V gene: TRBV28

CDR3 DNA: TGTGCCAGCAGTTACGGGGGTCAGGAGACCCAGTACTTC
CDR3 protein: CASSYGGQETQYF
D gene: .
clone size: .
J gene: TRBJ2-5
V gene: TRBV6-5

CDR3 DNA: TGTGCCAGCAGTCCCCTGGGACAGTCGAACACTGAAGCTTTCTTT
CDR3 protein: CASSPLGQSNTEAFF
D gene: TRBD1
clone size: .
J gene: TRBJ1-1
V gene: TRBV27

CDR3 DNA: TGTGCCAGCAGCTCCAAGGGATTTACTGAAGCTTTCTTT
CDR3 protein: CASSSKGFTEAFF
D gene: .
clone size: once
J gene: TRBJ1-1
V gene: TRBV7-9

CDR3 DNA: TGTGCCAGCTCACCACGATCGCCCGGGATGAACACTGAAGCTTTCTTT
CDR3 protein: CASSPRSPGMNTEAFF
D gene: .
clone size: few
J gene: TRBJ1-1
V gene: TRBV18

CDR3 DNA: TGTGCCACCAGCAGGACCTTCGTAGCGGGGCCTTACACAGATACGCAGTATTTT
CDR3 protein: CATSRTFVAGPYTDTQYF
D gene: TRBD2
clone size: .
J gene: TRBJ2-3
V gene: TRBV15

CDR3 DNA: TGTGCCAGCATGGGCAGCCAAGAGACCCAGTACTTC
CDR3 protein: CASMGSQETQYF
D gene: .
clone size: .
J gene: TRBJ2-5
V gene: TRBV6-1

CDR3 DNA: TGTGCCAGCAGTTTGACAGGGGGCTTCACAGATACGCAGTATTTT
CDR3 protein: CASSLTGGFTDTQYF
D gene: TRBD1
clone size: few
J gene: TRBJ2-3
V gene: TRBV6-4

CDR3 DNA: TGTGCCTGGAGTCTCGGACAGCTCCTTACCTTC
CDR3 protein: CAWSLGQLLTF
D gene: .
clone size: .
J gene: TRBJ1-2
V gene: TRBV30

CDR3 DNA: TGTGCCAGTAGGCTCACCGGGACAGGGTCCTACGAGCAGTACTTC
CDR3 protein: CASRLTGTGSYEQYF
D gene: TRBD1
clone size: .
J gene: TRBJ2-7
V gene: TRBV19

CDR3 DNA: TGCGCCAGCAGCCAGAGCGCGGGGAACCTTAATCAGCCCCAGCATTTT
CDR3 protein: CASSQSAGNLNQPQHF
D gene: .
clone size: few
J gene: TRBJ1-5
V gene: TRBV4-1

CDR3 DNA: TGTGCCAGCAGCTCGAACCGGGACAGAACAACTAATGAAAAACTGTTTTTT
CDR3 protein: CASSSNRDRTTNEKLFF
D gene: TRBD1
clone size: few
J gene: TRBJ1-4
V gene: TRBV7-9

CDR3 DNA: TGTGCCAGCAGTTCAAACCGGGACAGAATTTACGAGCAGTACTTC
CDR3 protein: CASSSNRDRIYEQYF
D gene: TRBD1
clone size: .
J gene: TRBJ2-7
V gene: TRBV27

CDR3 DNA: TGCGCCAGCAGCCAAGACCTGGTAGCCAACTATGGCTACACCTTC
CDR3 protein: CASSQDLVANYGYTF
D gene: .
clone size: .
J gene: TRBJ1-2
V gene: TRBV4-3

CDR3 DNA: TGCAGCGTTGTCGGACAGCACTGGGGCTATGGCTACACCTTC
CDR3 protein: CSVVGQHWGYGYTF
D gene: .
clone size: .
J gene: TRBJ1-2
V gene: TRBV29-1

CDR3 DNA: TGTGCCAGCAGTTCCTGGTACGAGCAGTACTTC
CDR3 protein: CASSSWYEQYF
D gene: .
clone size: .
J gene: TRBJ2-7
V gene: TRBV28

CDR3 DNA: TGTGCCAGCAGCTTTAACTCCGGCAGGGGCGCGGAAAAACTGTTTTTT
CDR3 protein: CASSFNSGRGAEKLFF
D gene: .
clone size: .
J gene: TRBJ1-4
V gene: TRBV7-8

CDR3 DNA: TGTGCCAGCAGCACAGGGACGTCCTCTGGGGCCAACGTCCTGACTTTC
CDR3 protein: CASSTGTSSGANVLTF
D gene: .
clone size: .
J gene: TRBJ2-6
V gene: TRBV5-5

CDR3 DNA: TGTGCCAGCAGTTACGAGGGCTCTCAGCCCCAGCATTTT
CDR3 protein: CASSYEGSQPQHF
D gene: .
clone size: .
J gene: TRBJ1-5
V gene: TRBV6-5

CDR3 DNA: TGTGCCAGCAGCTTGGACAGGGGGGGCCGAAGAGATACGCAGTATTTT
CDR3 protein: CASSLDRGGRRDTQYF
D gene: .
clone size: .
J gene: TRBJ2-3
V gene: TRBV5-4

CDR3 DNA: TGTGCCAGCAAGGTCAGGGGGCTGGCAACAGATACGCAGTATTTT
CDR3 protein: CASKVRGLATDTQYF
D gene: .
clone size: .
J gene: TRBJ2-3
V gene: TRBV21-1

CDR3 DNA: TGTGCCAGTAGTATAGAAACAGGGAGAAGTTTAGACAGCAATCAGCCCCAGCATTTT
CDR3 protein: CASSIETGRSLDSNQPQHF
D gene: .
clone size: once
J gene: TRBJ1-5
V gene: TRBV19

CDR3 DNA: TGTGCCAGCAGTGATCGACAGGGGGCCGGCTACACCTTC
CDR3 protein: CASSDRQGAGYTF
D gene: TRBD1
clone size: .
J gene: TRBJ1-2
V gene: TRBV6-1

CDR3 DNA: TGCGCCAGCAGCCACAGCCGGGACAGTTCCTACGAGCAGTACTTC
CDR3 protein: CASSHSRDSSYEQYF
D gene: TRBD1
clone size: .
J gene: TRBJ2-7
V gene: TRBV4-3

CDR3 DNA: TGTGCCAGCAGAGTATCAGGGGCATATAATGAAAAACTGTTTTTT
CDR3 protein: CASRVSGAYNEKLFF
D gene: .
clone size: .
J gene: TRBJ1-4
V gene: TRBV6-1

CDR3 DNA: TGTGCCAGTAGTTTCATCCGGGACAGCTTTTACTATGGCTACACCTTC
CDR3 protein: CASSFIRDSFYYGYTF
D gene: TRBD1
clone size: .
J gene: TRBJ1-2
V gene: TRBV19

CDR3 DNA: TGTGCCAGCAGTTACTCCATTGACGGAGAGACCCAGTACTTC
CDR3 protein: CASSYSIDGETQYF
D gene: .
clone size: .
J gene: TRBJ2-5
V gene: TRBV6-5

CDR3 DNA: TGTGCCAGCAGTTTAGGGGGGGAACCTAACTATGGCTACACCTTC
CDR3 protein: CASSLGGEPNYGYTF
D gene: .
clone size: .
J gene: TRBJ1-2
V gene: TRBV28

CDR3 DNA: TGCGCCAGCAGCGGTATGGGGGTAATGCGGCGGGGAACCTCCTACGAGCAGTACTTC
CDR3 protein: CASSGMGVMRRGTSYEQYF
D gene: .
clone size: .
J gene: TRBJ2-7
V gene: TRBV5-1

CDR3 DNA: TGTGCCAGCAGTGACCGCCCTTCTAGCGTAAGCACAGATACGCAGTATTTT
CDR3 protein: CASSDRPSSVSTDTQYF
D gene: .
clone size: .
J gene: TRBJ2-3
V gene: TRBV6-1